This T cell receptor (beta chain) appears in the sequencing data of a study of graft-versus-host responses after intestinal transplantation. As for the study in general: Transplants given to recipients were multivisceral, liver-intestinal, or isolated intestinal.

General study results and limits: Where graft-donor T cell macrochimerism was present, patients had high graft-versus-host to host-versus-graft clonal ratios in allografts. Early post-transplant falls in HvG clones accompanied the peak levels of circulating GvH clones.

About this clone: Its antigen is currently unknown.

The data were produced by immunoSEQ multiplex PCR, yet TCRdb's version contains in-frame clones alone and is incomplete. The repertoire consists of about 96,000 clones, with roughly 89% occurring once and the leading ten covering about 0.28%. Sequencing used unstimulated CD4+ T cells sorted from spleen or lymph node cells, obtained before intestinal transplant. This clonotype was sampled from a human donor who received an intestinal transplant.

For the CDR3, the DNA is TGCGCCAGCCAACTAGCGGGAGGAGAGACCCAGTACTTC. Translated, it gives CASQLAGGETQYF. V usage is TRBV10-1 and J usage is TRBJ2-5, with TRBD2 identical over 12 bases. Germline trimming cut 8 bases from V and 4 bases from J; bases unmatched to any gene: 2. Germline CDR1 is WNHNN and CDR2 is SYGVQD (reference sequence). The CDR3 totals 13 residues.